This T cell receptor (beta chain) appears in the sequencing data of a study of blood T cell repertoires in COVID-19. Study context: Whether acute or convalescent, the COVID-19 samples came from the United States, Italy and Spain.

From germline, CDR1 is LNHDA and CDR2 SQIVND (reference sequence). The CDR3 is 15 residues long. Trimming shortened V by 2 bases and J by 0 bases, and 8 bases separated the two germline ends. On this clone: The sample contains more than one DNA sequence encoding this CDR3.

TCRdb's copy holds only in-frame clones and misses some; the assay was immunoSEQ multiplex PCR. This table holds some 150,000 clones, more than 75% found once. What was sequenced was peripheral blood. The receptor was derived from a man aged 55 to 69 with acute or convalescent COVID-19. The J gene is TRBJ2-1, the V gene TRBV19; possible D gene TRBD2, 5 bases. The CDR3 DNA reads as TGTGCCAGTAGTATAAGTGGGAGCTCCTACAATGAGCAGTTCTTC. Amino acids: CASSISGSSYNEQFF.